The 15 T cell receptor beta chains below were found in one sample sequenced in a study of blood T cell repertoires in COVID-19. Only in-frame clones appear in the TCRdb table, and some are missing; sequencing was by immunoSEQ multiplex PCR. The data contain approximately 67,000 clones, 80% to 90% of them singletons. Material: peripheral blood. These receptors all come from a man aged 45 to 65 with active COVID-19.

The chain joins TRBV19 to TRBJ2-1; 13 bases match TRBD2. This CDR3 has 19 residues. Germline-derived CDR1 and CDR2 are LNHDA and SQIVND (reference sequence). Trimming took 6 bases from V and 3 from J; bases not matched to a gene: 14. CDR3 DNA sequence: TGTGCCAGTAGACGCCGCACTAGCGGGAGGGCGGTTAGCTACAATGAGCAGTTCTTC. Its protein is CASRRRTSGRAVSYNEQFF.

The V call is TRBV10-3, the J call TRBJ1-3, with 10 nucleotides matching TRBD1. CDR3 length: 17 residues. Germline values: CDR1 ENHRY, CDR2 SYGVKD. The V segment lost 7 bases and the J segment 1 base; nucleotides outside the gene matches: 10. The chain's CDR3 is CAITPGTGATSGNTIYF. CDR3 DNA: TGTGCCATCACCCCCGGGACAGGGGCCACATCTGGAAACACCATATATTTT.

This clone was seen once. This chain uses TRBV11-1 with TRBJ2-7, with 8 bases aligning to TRBD2. This CDR3 is built from 13 residues. Trimming took 5 bases from V and 4 from J; bases not matched to a gene: 4. Germline assignment: CDR1 SGHAT and CDR2 FQDESV (reference sequence). CDR3 nucleotides: TGTGCCAGCAGCCCACGACTAGCGTACGAGCAGTACTTC. Its protein product is CASSPRLAYEQYF.

The chain uses TRBV2 and TRBJ2-3; no firm D call. With 9 bases removed from V and 7 bases from J, the gap between germline ends came to 14 bases. Germline CDR1 is SNHLY and CDR2 is FYNNEI. The CDR3 consists of 12 residues. In nucleotides, the CDR3 is TGTGCCAGACAAAACGGCGACTATACGCAGTATTTT. Amino acids: CARQNGDYTQYF.

The chain uses TRBV6-1 and TRBJ2-7; 7 nucleotides align to TRBD1. Germline V gene lookup returns CDR1 MNHNS and CDR2 SASEGT. Trimming cost V 1 base and J 3 bases; bases outside gene matches: 6. This CDR3 spans 15 amino acids. CDR3 amino acids: CASSEERTGDYEQYF. The CDR3 nucleotides read TGTGCCAGCAGTGAAGAGCGGACAGGCGACTACGAGCAGTACTTC.

For the CDR3, the DNA is TGTGCCAGCAGCCTCCGGACAGGGGGCGGACGAGTCAAAGAGACCCAGTACTTC. Protein: CASSLRTGGGRVKETQYF. The gene calls are TRBV11-2 and TRBJ2-5; 11 bases are shared with TRBD1. The junction had 14 bases not matched to a gene; V was cut back by 5 bases and J by 3 bases. Germline V lookup: CDR1 SGHAT, CDR2 FQNNGV. The CDR3 loop spans 18 amino acids.

This clone has just one count. The rearrangement uses TRBV6-5 and TRBJ2-1; D not resolved. Germline V lookup: CDR1 MNHEY, CDR2 SVGAGI. The CDR3 extends over 11 amino acids. V dropped 1 base and J dropped 8 bases, with 3 bases sitting between them. The CDR3 bases are TGTGCCAGCAGTTACTTCGATGAGCAGTTCTTC. Amino acids: CASSYFDEQFF.

The CDR3 DNA reads as TGTGCCAGCAGTTACCCCACCCTAGCGGGAGATTCAGATACGCAGTATTTT. It yields the protein CASSYPTLAGDSDTQYF. V is TRBV6-2 or TRBV6-3 and J is TRBJ2-3; TRBD2 matches 10 bases. There are 17 residues in the CDR3. Looked up from germline, CDR1 is MNHEY and CDR2 is SVGEGT. V was clipped by 2 bases and J by 4 bases; unmatched bases: 9.

The chain combines TRBV7-2 with TRBJ1-4; perhaps TRBD1 as D (6 bases). V lost 5 bases to trimming and J lost 8 bases, with 15 bases between them. In germline, CDR1 is SGHTA, CDR2 FQGNSA. This CDR3 is 14 amino acids long. The CDR3: CASSQGGGLEKLFF. CDR3 nucleotides: TGTGCCAGCAGCCAAGGGGGGGGCTTGGAAAAACTGTTTTTT.

The genes are TRBV9 and TRBJ1-5; 9 nucleotides line up with TRBD1. Looked up from germline, CDR1 is SGDLS and CDR2 is YYNGEE. V dropped 4 bases and J dropped 6; count of bases not matched to a gene: 8. The CDR3 runs 15 residues. CDR3 amino acids: CASSQTDRGSQPQHF. CDR3 bases: TGTGCCAGCAGCCAAACGGACAGGGGAAGTCAGCCCCAGCATTTT.

This rearrangement joins TRBV19 to TRBJ2-3; no firm D call. The CDR3 sequence is 12 residues long. Trimming took 0 bases from V and 8 from J, leaving 6 bases between them. Germline loops: CDR1 LNHDA, CDR2 SQIVND (reference sequence). CDR3 in amino acids: CASSIDEFTQYF. CDR3 sequence (DNA): TGTGCCAGTAGTATAGACGAGTTTACGCAGTATTTT. Full variable domain (rest looked up from reference TRBV19 and TRBJ2-3): DGGITQSPKYLFRKEGQNVTLSCEQNLNHDAMYWYRQDPGQGLRLIYYSQIVNDFQKGDIAEGYSVSREKKESFPLTVTSAQKNPTAFYLCASSIDEFTQYFGPGTRLTVL.

This chain connects TRBV6-6 to TRBJ2-7, with 9 positions matching TRBD2. CDR1 is MNHNY, CDR2 SVGAGI, per germline (reference sequence). Germline trimming cut 0 bases from V and 9 bases from J; bases unmatched to any gene: 12. CDR3 length equals 16 residues. The CDR3 sequence: CASSYSRGSGSVWQYF. DNA for the CDR3: TGTGCCAGCAGTTACTCTAGGGGTAGCGGGAGTGTATGGCAGTACTTC.

This clone has only one observation. The chain recombines TRBV24-1 with TRBJ2-1, with 15 bases aligning to TRBD2. The germline gives CDR1 KGHDR, CDR2 SFDVKD. CDR3 length: 16 residues. With 4 bases clipped from V and 16 bases from J, the junction kept 13 bases outside the gene matches. The CDR3 DNA reads as TGTGCCACCAGTGACCCGGGACAGGGGACTAGCGGGAGGTTTTTCTTC. It codes for CATSDPGQGTSGRFFF.

This chain links TRBV5-4 with TRBJ2-1; 9 bases align to TRBD2. V lost 1 base to trimming and J lost 12 bases; unmatched junction nucleotides: 2. CDR3 size: 12 residues. Germline V gene lookup returns CDR1 SGHNT and CDR2 YYREEE (reference sequence). CDR3 amino acids: CASSLTSGWQFF. For the CDR3, the DNA is TGTGCCAGCAGCTTGACTAGCGGGTGGCAGTTCTTC.

The chain uses TRBV10-3 and TRBJ1-5, with TRBD1 matching 8 bases. Germline V gives CDR1 ENHRY, CDR2 SYGVKD. The V segment lost 6 bases and the J segment 5 bases; nucleotides outside the gene matches: 6. This CDR3 has 14 amino acids. The CDR3, as DNA: TGTGCCATCAGGGGACAGGAGGGGCATCAGCCCCAGCATTTT. This codes for CAIRGQEGHQPQHF.